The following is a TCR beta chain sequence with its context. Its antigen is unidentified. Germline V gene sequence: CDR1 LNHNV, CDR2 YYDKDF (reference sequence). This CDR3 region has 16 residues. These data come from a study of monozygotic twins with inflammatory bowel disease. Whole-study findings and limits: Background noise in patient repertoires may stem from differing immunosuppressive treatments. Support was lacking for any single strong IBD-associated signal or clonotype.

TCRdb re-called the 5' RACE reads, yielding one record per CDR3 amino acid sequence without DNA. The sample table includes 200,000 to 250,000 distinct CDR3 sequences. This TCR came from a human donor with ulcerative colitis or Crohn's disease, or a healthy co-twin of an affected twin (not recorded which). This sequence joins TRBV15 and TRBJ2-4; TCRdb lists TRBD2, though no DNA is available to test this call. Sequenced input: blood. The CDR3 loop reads CATSSAGLSAKNIQYF.